Sequencing of this TCR beta chain was carried out in a study of CD8 T cells in Susac syndrome. After extraction with the RNeasy kit, about 0.45 to 1 ug of the RNA was reverse transcribed using random hexamers. Across 54 Vbeta and 13 Jbeta, TCR beta CDR3 was amplified with immunoSEQ multiplex PCR. TCRdb redid the calling of the immunoSEQ multiplex PCR reads with MiXCR, one entry per CDR3 protein. The top ten hold 0.084% of the sample, which has some 150,000 distinct CDR3 sequences, 94% seen once. This clonotype was detected only once. Trimming cost V 7 bases and J 1 base, with 16 bases left between them. Germline-derived CDR1 and CDR2 are SQVTM and ANQGSEA. This CDR3 contains 14 residues.

The rearrangement links TRBV29-1 to TRBJ1-1; D is possibly TRBD1 (5 bases). Sequencing input: CD4+ T cells from PBMCs. The source of this sequence is a human donor in good health. The CDR3: CSAWTGPPNTEAFF. As DNA, the CDR3 is TGCAGCGCCTGGACGGGACCACCGAACACTGAAGCTTTCTTT.